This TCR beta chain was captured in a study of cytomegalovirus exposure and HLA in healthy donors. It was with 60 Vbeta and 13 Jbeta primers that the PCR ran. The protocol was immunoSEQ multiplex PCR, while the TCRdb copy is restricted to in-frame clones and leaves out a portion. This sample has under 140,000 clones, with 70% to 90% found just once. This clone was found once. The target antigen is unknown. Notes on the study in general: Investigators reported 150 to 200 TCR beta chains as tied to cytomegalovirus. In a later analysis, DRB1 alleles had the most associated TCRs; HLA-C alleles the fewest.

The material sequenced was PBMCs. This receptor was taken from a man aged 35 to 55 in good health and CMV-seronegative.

The CDR3 loop is CATSRDQGLAEAFF. CDR3 in DNA: TGTGCCACCAGCAGAGATCAGGGACTGGCTGAAGCTTTCTTT. V usage is TRBV15 and J usage is TRBJ1-1; D is perhaps TRBD1 (5 bases). The CDR3 loop spans 14 amino acids. Germline V CDR1 and CDR2: LNHNV, YYDKDF (reference sequence). V dropped 0 bases and J dropped 6 bases, with 11 bases sitting between them.